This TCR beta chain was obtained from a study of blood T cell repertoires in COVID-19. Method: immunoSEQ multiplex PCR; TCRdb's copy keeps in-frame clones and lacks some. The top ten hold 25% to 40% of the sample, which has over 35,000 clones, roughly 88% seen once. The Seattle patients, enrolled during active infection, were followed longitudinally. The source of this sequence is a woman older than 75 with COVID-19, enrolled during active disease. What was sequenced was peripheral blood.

CDR3 loop: CASSPRDYHPSYNEQFF. The CDR3 DNA reads as TGTGCCAGCAGCCCCCGGGACTATCACCCCTCCTACAATGAGCAGTTCTTC. J is TRBJ2-1 and V is TRBV11-2, with 7 bases lining up with TRBD2. After removal of 5 bases from V and 0 bases from J, the junction contained 10 bases not matched to a gene. There are 17 residues in the CDR3. The germline CDR1 and CDR2 sequences are SGHAT and FQNNGV.